This record looks at one T cell receptor (beta chain) sequence and its context. The antigen remains undetermined. These data originate in a study of beta chain features in type 1 diabetes. Germline-derived CDR1 and CDR2 are LNHDA and SQIVND (reference sequence). After removal of 4 bases from V and 5 bases from J, the junction contained 9 bases not matched to a gene. The CDR3 totals 16 residues. Expressed TCRB transcripts were sequenced because the isolated RNA had all been reverse transcribed beforehand. Produced via immunoSEQ multiplex PCR; TCRdb's table is partial and in-frame only. Of hundreds of thousands of clones listed, about an eighth were seen once; the top ten hold approximately 0.022%. Study outcomes and limitations: Patients' naive, central memory and Treg TCRB repertoires seemed closer to one another than those of healthy donors. Researchers report that Type 1 diabetes patients had moderately but significantly shorter TCRB CDR3s across all four CD4+ subsets. Researchers could not determine here whether HLA type influences TCRB rearrangement. Type 1 diabetes patients had VDJ junctions that carried fewer insertions and more deletions.

Cells sorted by CD45RO/CCR7/CD25/CD127/CD95/CD27 comprised CD4+ naive, central memory, regulatory and stem cell-like memory cells. Input material: naive CD4+ T cells from blood. This TCR was sampled from a man between 18 and 35 years old with type 1 diabetes. The rearrangement uses TRBV19 and TRBJ2-5; 11 bases are shared with TRBD2. For the CDR3, the DNA is TGTGCCAGTAGTACCCAGGCTAGCGGGGGGAAGGAGACCCAGTACTTC. It translates to CASSTQASGGKETQYF.